A selection of T cell receptor beta chains follows, all from one sample in a study of response to subunit inactivated influenza vaccine. From the RT-PCR reads, TCRdb called clonotypes with MiXCR, one entry per CDR3 protein. The table records hundreds of thousands of distinct CDR3 sequences, 6.5% to 8% of them present only once. Sequencing was performed on PBMCs from blood, taken approximately 25 months after vaccination. These receptors came from a man aged 50-75 years who received an inactivated influenza vaccine. The CDR3 runs from the conserved cysteine through the conserved F or W. A D gene is named only where the DNA matches it firmly. Only some rows state a clone size, as once, few, many or a class for expanded clones.

v_gene: TRBV20-1; j_gene: TRBJ1-1; abundance: few; len: 14; d_gene: -; CDR3aa: CSAGSAYPNTEAFF; CDR3nt: TGCAGTGCCGGATCCGCTTACCCTAACACTGAAGCTTTCTTT
v_gene: TRBV7-6; j_gene: TRBJ2-7; abundance: -; len: 15; d_gene: TRBD1; CDR3aa: CASSSAGTGTYEQYF; CDR3nt: TGTGCCAGCAGCTCTGCCGGGACAGGGACCTACGAGCAGTACTTC
v_gene: TRBV12-3/TRBV12-4; j_gene: TRBJ2-1; abundance: many; len: 16; d_gene: -; CDR3aa: CASSLIWGRIYNEQFF; CDR3nt: TGTGCCAGCAGTTTAATCTGGGGGCGGATCTACAATGAGCAGTTCTTC
v_gene: TRBV5-1; j_gene: TRBJ1-4; abundance: -; len: 16; d_gene: TRBD1; CDR3aa: CASSQGQGARLEKLFF; CDR3nt: TGCGCCAGCAGCCAGGGACAGGGGGCGCGATTGGAAAAACTGTTTTTT
v_gene: TRBV7-8; j_gene: TRBJ2-5; abundance: -; len: 15; d_gene: TRBD2; CDR3aa: CASSLSAGGEETQYF; CDR3nt: TGTGCCAGCAGCTTATCAGCGGGGGGAGAAGAGACCCAGTACTTC
v_gene: TRBV12-3/TRBV12-4; j_gene: TRBJ2-7; abundance: many; len: 14; d_gene: -; CDR3aa: CASSLFEGNYEQYF; CDR3nt: TGTGCCAGCAGTTTATTTGAGGGTAACTACGAGCAGTACTTC
v_gene: TRBV6-5; j_gene: TRBJ2-3; abundance: few; len: 15; d_gene: TRBD2; CDR3aa: CASRLLAGGEDTQYF; CDR3nt: TGTGCCAGCAGGTTACTAGCGGGGGGAGAAGATACGCAGTATTTT
v_gene: TRBV18; j_gene: TRBJ2-2; abundance: few; len: 13; d_gene: -; CDR3aa: CASSTHPGSELFF; CDR3nt: TGTGCCAGCTCAACACACCCGGGCTCTGAGCTGTTTTTT
v_gene: TRBV12-3/TRBV12-4; j_gene: TRBJ2-3; abundance: -; len: 16; d_gene: TRBD2; CDR3aa: CASSLSGGPSTDTQYF; CDR3nt: TGTGCCAGCAGTCTTAGCGGGGGACCTAGCACAGATACGCAGTATTTT
v_gene: TRBV6-2/TRBV6-3; j_gene: TRBJ2-1; abundance: few; len: 16; d_gene: TRBD1; CDR3aa: CASRPGDRGGYNEQFF; CDR3nt: TGTGCCAGCAGGCCGGGGGACAGGGGCGGCTACAATGAGCAGTTCTTC
v_gene: TRBV10-2; j_gene: TRBJ2-1; abundance: -; len: 11; d_gene: TRBD2; CDR3aa: CAAAGGNEQFF; CDR3nt: TGCGCCGCCGCGGGAGGGAATGAGCAGTTCTTC
v_gene: TRBV29-1; j_gene: TRBJ2-3; abundance: many; len: 15; d_gene: TRBD2; CDR3aa: CSVEGSSGRLDTQYF; CDR3nt: TGCAGCGTTGAAGGTTCTAGCGGGAGGTTGGATACGCAGTATTTT
v_gene: TRBV9; j_gene: TRBJ2-7; abundance: -; len: 15; d_gene: -; CDR3aa: CASSARDGNRDEQYF; CDR3nt: TGTGCCAGCAGCGCCCGGGACGGGAACCGGGACGAGCAGTACTTC
v_gene: TRBV7-2; j_gene: TRBJ2-3; abundance: few; len: 16; d_gene: TRBD2; CDR3aa: CASSLAADGSGVTQYF; CDR3nt: TGTGCCAGCAGCTTAGCGGCGGATGGTAGCGGGGTTACGCAGTATTTT
v_gene: TRBV29-1; j_gene: TRBJ2-7; abundance: few; len: 18; d_gene: TRBD2; CDR3aa: CSVGTGGRGLAGSYEQYF; CDR3nt: TGCAGCGTTGGGACCGGGGGGCGGGGACTAGCGGGGTCCTACGAGCAGTACTTC
v_gene: TRBV5-1; j_gene: TRBJ2-1; abundance: few; len: 18; d_gene: -; CDR3aa: CASSPPFPTDRSYNEQFF; CDR3nt: TGCGCCAGCAGCCCACCCTTTCCCACGGACCGATCCTACAATGAGCAGTTCTTC
v_gene: TRBV20-1; j_gene: TRBJ1-5; abundance: -; len: 14; d_gene: -; CDR3aa: CSARHPGRNQPQHF; CDR3nt: TGCAGTGCTAGACACCCAGGTCGCAATCAGCCCCAGCATTTT
v_gene: TRBV7-2; j_gene: TRBJ1-1; abundance: few; len: 14; d_gene: -; CDR3aa: CASSPQLLPGQTFF; CDR3nt: TGTGCCAGCAGCCCCCAATTACTTCCGGGACAAACTTTCTTT
v_gene: TRBV3-1; j_gene: TRBJ2-1; abundance: few; len: 15; d_gene: TRBD2; CDR3aa: CASSQVGRAGNEQFF; CDR3nt: TGTGCCAGCAGCCAAGTCGGGAGGGCCGGGAATGAGCAGTTCTTC
v_gene: TRBV20-1; j_gene: TRBJ2-1; abundance: -; len: 11; d_gene: -; CDR3aa: CSAPRGGEQFF; CDR3nt: TGCAGTGCCCCAAGGGGGGGTGAGCAGTTCTTC
v_gene: TRBV20-1; j_gene: TRBJ2-3; abundance: -; len: 15; d_gene: -; CDR3aa: CSARDFWLEADTQYF; CDR3nt: TGCAGTGCTAGAGATTTCTGGCTTGAGGCAGATACGCAGTATTTT
v_gene: TRBV11-1; j_gene: TRBJ1-1; abundance: few; len: 14; d_gene: -; CDR3aa: CASSPDHRVAEAFF; CDR3nt: TGTGCCAGCAGCCCAGACCATCGGGTTGCTGAAGCTTTCTTT
v_gene: TRBV5-1; j_gene: TRBJ1-3; abundance: many; len: 15; d_gene: -; CDR3aa: CASSSATGSGNTIYF; CDR3nt: TGCGCCAGCAGCTCCGCTACAGGCTCTGGAAACACCATATATTTT
v_gene: TRBV7-2; j_gene: TRBJ2-7; abundance: -; len: 16; d_gene: -; CDR3aa: CASSLEGYFDPYEQYF; CDR3nt: TGTGCCAGCAGCTTGGAGGGATACTTCGACCCCTACGAGCAGTACTTC
v_gene: TRBV20-1; j_gene: TRBJ2-5; abundance: few; len: 16; d_gene: TRBD2; CDR3aa: CSARGLAGPERETQYF; CDR3nt: TGCAGTGCTAGAGGACTAGCGGGACCCGAACGTGAGACCCAGTACTTC
v_gene: TRBV7-3; j_gene: TRBJ1-1; abundance: -; len: 16; d_gene: -; CDR3aa: CASSLKRRTMYTEAFF; CDR3nt: TGTGCCAGCAGCTTAAAACGTCGGACGATGTACACTGAAGCTTTCTTT
v_gene: TRBV24-1; j_gene: TRBJ2-3; abundance: many; len: 14; d_gene: -; CDR3aa: CATTPGTRTDTQYF; CDR3nt: TGTGCCACCACCCCGGGGACCCGCACAGATACGCAGTATTTT
v_gene: TRBV29-1; j_gene: TRBJ2-7; abundance: many; len: 13; d_gene: -; CDR3aa: CSPGTAGAYEQYF; CDR3nt: TGCAGCCCCGGGACAGCGGGAGCTTACGAGCAGTACTTC
v_gene: TRBV4-3; j_gene: TRBJ2-5; abundance: -; len: 15; d_gene: TRBD1; CDR3aa: CASSPLGTGQETQYF; CDR3nt: TGCGCCAGCAGCCCTTTGGGGACAGGGCAAGAGACCCAGTACTTC
v_gene: TRBV28; j_gene: TRBJ2-3; abundance: -; len: 16; d_gene: -; CDR3aa: CASSSLAEGGPDTQYF; CDR3nt: TGTGCCAGCAGTTCCTTAGCGGAAGGGGGTCCAGATACGCAGTATTTT
v_gene: TRBV15; j_gene: TRBJ1-6; abundance: many; len: 14; d_gene: TRBD1; CDR3aa: CATSRTGFRSPLHF; CDR3nt: TGTGCCACCAGCAGGACAGGGTTTCGTTCACCCCTCCACTTT
v_gene: TRBV29-1; j_gene: TRBJ2-4; abundance: few; len: 13; d_gene: -; CDR3aa: CSVLKGQGTNPAF; CDR3nt: TGCAGCGTTCTAAAGGGCCAGGGAACTAATCCAGCCTTC
v_gene: TRBV7-9; j_gene: TRBJ2-3; abundance: -; len: 12; d_gene: TRBD1; CDR3aa: CASSLTGVTQYF; CDR3nt: TGTGCCAGCAGCTTGACAGGGGTTACGCAGTATTTT
v_gene: TRBV6-5; j_gene: TRBJ1-1; abundance: many; len: 16; d_gene: -; CDR3aa: CASSYSRPGMSTEAFF; CDR3nt: TGTGCCAGCAGTTACTCGAGGCCAGGGATGAGCACTGAAGCTTTCTTT
v_gene: TRBV9; j_gene: TRBJ2-1; abundance: -; len: 17; d_gene: TRBD2; CDR3aa: CASSPPSGRAFYDEQFF; CDR3nt: TGTGCCAGCAGCCCCCCCAGCGGGAGGGCCTTCTACGATGAGCAGTTCTTC
v_gene: TRBV7-3; j_gene: TRBJ1-5; abundance: few; len: 13; d_gene: -; CDR3aa: CASSFNAFQPQHF; CDR3nt: TGTGCCAGCAGCTTTAACGCATTCCAGCCCCAGCATTTT